A single sample is the source of the 7 T cell receptor beta chains below, sequenced in a study of CD4 T cells in relation to SARS-CoV-2 and coronaviruses. TCRdb's table, derived via immunoSEQ multiplex PCR, lists solely in-frame clones and lacks some. The table has about 60,000 clones, approximately 94% seen once. Unexposed donor CD4+ T cells date from about 2010-2018, before the COVID-19 pandemic. The specimen sequenced was naive CD4+ T cells from PBMCs. Subset noted: naive CD4+ T cells isolated by negative enrichment. The source is a human donor in good health.

The chain is built from TRBV5-4 and TRBJ2-7, with 12 bases lining up with TRBD1. Germline V CDR1 and CDR2: SGHNT, YYREEE (reference sequence). With V trimmed by 7 bases and J by 7 bases, 12 bases remained unmatched. The CDR3 covers 15 residues. CDR3 sequence reads: CASGPGQGAAKEQYF. Here the CDR3 DNA reads TGTGCCAGCGGGCCGGGACAGGGGGCCGCTAAAGAGCAGTACTTC.

The chain links TRBV2 to TRBJ2-3; the match to TRBD2 covers 10 bases. CDR3 length equals 15 residues. Trimming at V came to 6 bases and at J to 0 bases, leaving 3 bases not matched to a gene. Germline lookup yields CDR1 SNHLY and CDR2 FYNNEI. The CDR3 protein is CASRKTSGSTDTQYF. The DNA of the CDR3 is TGTGCCAGCAGAAAGACTAGCGGGAGCACAGATACGCAGTATTTT.

V is TRBV28 and J is TRBJ1-2; the D is unclear. CDR1 is MDHEN and CDR2 is SYDVKM in the germline V gene. V lost 6 bases and J lost 4, with 18 bases in between. This CDR3 has 15 amino acids. The CDR3 loop reads CASSPETPAGYGYTF. CDR3 nucleotide sequence: TGTGCCAGCAGCCCAGAAACCCCGGCGGGCTATGGCTACACCTTC.

The rearrangement joins TRBV5-1 to TRBJ2-7; D unresolved. Germline lookup yields CDR1 SGHRS and CDR2 YFSETQ. Deletions cut 5 bases from V and 6 bases from J, with 15 bases between. This CDR3 region has 13 residues. For the CDR3, the DNA is TGCGCCAGCAGAGGTCCAACTTCGTCCGAGCAGTACTTC. As protein: CASRGPTSSEQYF.

The rearrangement uses TRBV6-5 and TRBJ2-1, with unresolved D. This CDR3 spans 15 amino acids. V lost 6 bases to trimming and J lost 8 bases, with 20 bases between them. The germline gives CDR1 MNHEY, CDR2 SVGAGI. This CDR3 reads CASRPRLVSGHEQFF. In DNA form, the CDR3 reads TGTGCCAGCAGGCCGCGGCTCGTTTCCGGCCATGAGCAGTTCTTC.

The J gene is TRBJ2-3, the V gene TRBV6-6; 7 bases agree with TRBD1. V dropped 6 bases and J dropped 3; count of bases not matched to a gene: 6. This CDR3 has 14 residues. The germline V gene encodes CDR1 MNHNY and CDR2 SVGAGI (reference sequence). The CDR3 spells CASRVTGTTDTQYF. As DNA, the CDR3 is TGTGCCAGCAGGGTGACAGGGACAACAGATACGCAGTATTTT.

CDR3 protein: CASSPGTGGPDEKLFF. The CDR3, as DNA: TGCGCCAGCAGCCCCGGGACAGGGGGCCCGGATGAAAAACTGTTTTTT. The rearrangement uses TRBV5-1 and TRBJ1-4; 12 positions match TRBD1. The germline V gene has CDR1 SGHRS and CDR2 YFSETQ. The junction had 7 bases not matched to a gene; V was cut back by 4 bases and J by 6 bases. This CDR3 contains 16 residues. Looking up the rest from reference TRBV5-1 and TRBJ1-4 gives the full variable domain: KAGVTQTPRYLIKTRGQQVTLSCSPISGHRSVSWYQQTPGQGLQFLFEYFSETQRNKGNFPGRFSGRQFSNSRSEMNVSTLELGDSALYLCASSPGTGGPDEKLFFGSGTQLSVL.